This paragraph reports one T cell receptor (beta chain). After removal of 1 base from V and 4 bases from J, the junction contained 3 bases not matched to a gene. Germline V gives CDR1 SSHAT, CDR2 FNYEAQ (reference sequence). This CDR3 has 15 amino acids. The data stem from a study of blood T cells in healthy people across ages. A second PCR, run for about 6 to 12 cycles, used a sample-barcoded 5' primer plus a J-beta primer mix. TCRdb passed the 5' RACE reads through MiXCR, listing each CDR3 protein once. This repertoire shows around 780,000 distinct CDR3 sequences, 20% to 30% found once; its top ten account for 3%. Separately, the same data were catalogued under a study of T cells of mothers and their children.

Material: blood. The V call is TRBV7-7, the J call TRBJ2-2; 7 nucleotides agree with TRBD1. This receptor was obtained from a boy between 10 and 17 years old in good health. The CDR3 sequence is CASSLEGAGTGELFF. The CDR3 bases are TGTGCCAGCAGCTTAGAGGGGGCCGGCACCGGGGAGCTGTTTTTT.